The text below deals with one T cell receptor (beta chain). This specimen belongs to a study of T cell changes during pregnancy in multiple sclerosis. CDR1 is LNHDA, CDR2 SQIVND, per germline (reference sequence). The length of the CDR3 is 17 residues. The V end was cut by 5 bases, the J end by 5 bases, with 21 bases between. Clones were sequenced by immunoSEQ multiplex PCR, and TCRdb holds only the in-frame ones, with some missing. This repertoire shows 30,000 to 35,000 clones, about nine tenths found once; its top ten account for over 8.5%. This specimen consisted of CD8+ T cells from peripheral blood mononuclear cells, obtained before pregnancy. The origin of this receptor is a female donor with multiple sclerosis, enrolled in a pregnancy study. This sequence joins TRBV19 and TRBJ1-4; D unresolved. The chain's CDR3 is CASSLFYRGGPNEKLFF. Written as DNA, the CDR3 is TGTGCCAGTAGTCTCTTTTACCGGGGAGGTCCAAATGAAAAACTGTTTTTT. Drawing the rest from reference TRBV19 and TRBJ1-4, the complete variable domain is DGGITQSPKYLFRKEGQNVTLSCEQNLNHDAMYWYRQDPGQGLRLIYYSQIVNDFQKGDIAEGYSVSREKKESFPLTVTSAQKNPTAFYLCASSLFYRGGPNEKLFFGSGTQLSVL.